The rows below give T cell receptor beta chains drawn from one sample of a study of radiotherapy plus CTLA-4 blockade in lung cancer. Generated by immunoSEQ multiplex PCR, the TCRdb table keeps only in-frame clones and is missing some. The data contain 81,000 or so clones, under 85% of them singletons. Specimen: peripheral blood, collected from a patient treated with radiotherapy plus ipilimumab. The receptors derive from a human donor with non-small cell lung cancer that progressed on radiotherapy plus ipilimumab. CDR3s include the opening cysteine and the closing phenylalanine or tryptophan. Each record gives: clone size, V gene, D gene, J gene, CDR3 DNA, CDR3 protein. A D gene is named only where the DNA matches it firmly. Not all rows give a size; the values are once, few, many and, for expanded clones, a class.

NA	TRBV30	NA	TRBJ1-2	TGTGCCTGGATGGACGTCCACTATGGCTACACCTTC	CAWMDVHYGYTF
medium-sized	TRBV10-3	TRBD1	TRBJ1-3	TGTGCCACTTTTTCCGGGACAGGGATTGGAAACACCATATATTTT	CATFSGTGIGNTIYF
NA	TRBV4-2	TRBD2	TRBJ2-7	TGTGCCAGCAGCCAAGATCTAGCGGGAGTTGGCGAGCAGTACTTC	CASSQDLAGVGEQYF
NA	TRBV25-1	NA	TRBJ2-1	TGTGCCAGCACCTACTACAATGAGCAGTTCTTC	CASTYYNEQFF
NA	TRBV28	NA	TRBJ1-6	TGTGCCAGCAGTTTATGGGAGGGGAGTAATTCACCCCTCCACTTT	CASSLWEGSNSPLHF
NA	TRBV2	NA	TRBJ1-5	TGTGCCAGCAGTGAAGCGTCACCAGCCGGCAATCAGCCCCAGCATTTT	CASSEASPAGNQPQHF
NA	TRBV25-1	TRBD1	TRBJ2-1	TGTGCCAGCAGTGCAACAGGGGGCGTCCCTGGCAATGAGCAGTTCTTC	CASSATGGVPGNEQFF
NA	TRBV9	TRBD1	TRBJ1-2	TGTGCCAGCAGCGTAGCTACGGGGACAGGGGGCGAGATAGCTAACTATGGCTACACCTTC	CASSVATGTGGEIANYGYTF
NA	TRBV5-1	NA	TRBJ2-3	TGCGCCAGCAGCTCGGGACGGCCCACAGATACGCAGTATTTT	CASSSGRPTDTQYF
few	TRBV7-6	NA	TRBJ1-4	TGTGCCAGCAGCCCGAGGCTTGGGAAACTGTTTTTT	CASSPRLGKLFF
NA	TRBV30	NA	TRBJ1-2	TGTGCCTGGAGTGTACGGCGACAGGAGGCCTTC	CAWSVRRQEAF
NA	TRBV6-6	NA	TRBJ2-5	TGTGCCAGCACCGCGACTAGATCGGAGACCCAGTACTTC	CASTATRSETQYF
NA	TRBV6-1	NA	TRBJ2-5	TGTGCCAGCAGTGAAGCGTTCAGGGCGAGGGAAGAGACCCAGTACTTC	CASSEAFRAREETQYF
NA	TRBV19	TRBD1	TRBJ2-7	TGTGCCAGTAGTACAAGGGACAGGGTTGGGTCGCAGTACTTC	CASSTRDRVGSQYF
NA	TRBV27	NA	TRBJ1-6	TGTGCCAGCAGTTTATTGGGTTCACCCCTCCACTTT	CASSLLGSPLHF
NA	TRBV2	NA	TRBJ2-5	TGTGCCAGCACGGACGGGAAGACCCAGTACTTC	CASTDGKTQYF
NA	TRBV6-6	TRBD1	TRBJ1-1	TGTGCCAGCAGCCAGGGACAGGTTGGGTTAGGCACTGAAGCTTTCTTT	CASSQGQVGLGTEAFF
NA	TRBV25-1	NA	TRBJ1-4	TGTGCCAGCAGTGTTACCCGATCTACAGGGCGCTTTAATGAAAAACTGTTTTTT	CASSVTRSTGRFNEKLFF
NA	TRBV5-1	TRBD1	TRBJ1-4	TGCGCCAGCAGCTTGGTGGGGGACAGGGCGGAAAAACTGTTTTTT	CASSLVGDRAEKLFF
NA	TRBV4-2	TRBD2	TRBJ2-3	TGTGCCAGCAGCCAAGGACTAGCGGGAGGAACAGATACGCAGTATTTT	CASSQGLAGGTDTQYF
NA	TRBV7-6	NA	TRBJ1-5	TGTGCCAGCAGCTTAGGGACAGACAATCAGCCCCAGCATTTT	CASSLGTDNQPQHF
NA	TRBV2	NA	TRBJ1-2	TGTGCCAGCCAAGTACAGGCGAACTATGGCTACACCTTC	CASQVQANYGYTF